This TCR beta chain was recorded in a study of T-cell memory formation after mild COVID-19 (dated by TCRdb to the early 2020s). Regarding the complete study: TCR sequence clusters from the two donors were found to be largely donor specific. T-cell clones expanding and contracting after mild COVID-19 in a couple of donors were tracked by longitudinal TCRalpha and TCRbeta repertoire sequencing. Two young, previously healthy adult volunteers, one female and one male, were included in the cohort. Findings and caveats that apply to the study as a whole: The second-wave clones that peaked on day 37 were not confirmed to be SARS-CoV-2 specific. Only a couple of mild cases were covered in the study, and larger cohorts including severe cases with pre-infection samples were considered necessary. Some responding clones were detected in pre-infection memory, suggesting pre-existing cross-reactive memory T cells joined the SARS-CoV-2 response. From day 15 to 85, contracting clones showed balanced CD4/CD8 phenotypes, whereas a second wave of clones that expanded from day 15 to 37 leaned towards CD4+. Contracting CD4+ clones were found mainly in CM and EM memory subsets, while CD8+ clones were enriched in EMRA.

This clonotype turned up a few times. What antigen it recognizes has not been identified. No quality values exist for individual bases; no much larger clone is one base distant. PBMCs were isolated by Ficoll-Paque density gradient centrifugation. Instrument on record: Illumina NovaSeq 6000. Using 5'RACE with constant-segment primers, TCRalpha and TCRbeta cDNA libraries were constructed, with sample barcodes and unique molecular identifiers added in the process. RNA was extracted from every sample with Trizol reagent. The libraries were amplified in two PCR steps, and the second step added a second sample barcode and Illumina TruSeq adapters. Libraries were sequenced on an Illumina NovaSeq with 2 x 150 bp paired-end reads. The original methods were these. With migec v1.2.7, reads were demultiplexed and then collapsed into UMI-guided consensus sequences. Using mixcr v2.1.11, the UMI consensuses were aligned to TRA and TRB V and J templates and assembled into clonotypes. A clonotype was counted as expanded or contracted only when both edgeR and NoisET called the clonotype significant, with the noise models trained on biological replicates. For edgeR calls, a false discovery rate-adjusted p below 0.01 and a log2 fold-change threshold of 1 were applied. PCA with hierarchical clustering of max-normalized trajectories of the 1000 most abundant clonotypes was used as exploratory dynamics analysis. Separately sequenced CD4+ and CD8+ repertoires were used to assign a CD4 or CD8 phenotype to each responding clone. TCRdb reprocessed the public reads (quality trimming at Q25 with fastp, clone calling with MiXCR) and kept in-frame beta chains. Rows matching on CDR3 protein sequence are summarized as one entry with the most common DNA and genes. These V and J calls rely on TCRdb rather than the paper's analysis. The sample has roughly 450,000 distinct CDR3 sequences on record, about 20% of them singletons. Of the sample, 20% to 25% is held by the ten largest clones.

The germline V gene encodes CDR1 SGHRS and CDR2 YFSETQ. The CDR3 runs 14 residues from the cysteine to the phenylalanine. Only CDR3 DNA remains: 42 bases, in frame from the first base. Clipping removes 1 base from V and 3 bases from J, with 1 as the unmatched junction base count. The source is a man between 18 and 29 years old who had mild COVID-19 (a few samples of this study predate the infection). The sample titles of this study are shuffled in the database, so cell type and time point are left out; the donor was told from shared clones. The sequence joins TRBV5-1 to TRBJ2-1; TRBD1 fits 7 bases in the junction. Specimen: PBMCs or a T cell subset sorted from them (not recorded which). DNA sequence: TGCGCCAGCAGCTTGTGGGACAGCTACAATGAGCAGTTCTTC. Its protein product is CASSLWDSYNEQFF.